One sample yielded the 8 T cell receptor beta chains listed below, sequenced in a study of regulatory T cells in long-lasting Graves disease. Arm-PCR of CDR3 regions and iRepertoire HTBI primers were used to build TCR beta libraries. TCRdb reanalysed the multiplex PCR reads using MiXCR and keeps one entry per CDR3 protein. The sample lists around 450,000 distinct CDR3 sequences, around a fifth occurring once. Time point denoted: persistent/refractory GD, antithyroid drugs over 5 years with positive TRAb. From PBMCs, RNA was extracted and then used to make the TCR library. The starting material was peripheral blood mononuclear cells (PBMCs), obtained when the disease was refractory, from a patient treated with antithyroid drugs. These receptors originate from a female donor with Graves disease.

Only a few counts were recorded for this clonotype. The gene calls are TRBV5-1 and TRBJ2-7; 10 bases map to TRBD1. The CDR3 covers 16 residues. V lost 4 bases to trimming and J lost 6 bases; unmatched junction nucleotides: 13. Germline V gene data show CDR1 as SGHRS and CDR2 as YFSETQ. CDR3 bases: TGCGCCAGCAGCCCGACGGGGGGACAGGGGAAGGGCGAGCAGTACTTC. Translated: CASSPTGGQGKGEQYF.

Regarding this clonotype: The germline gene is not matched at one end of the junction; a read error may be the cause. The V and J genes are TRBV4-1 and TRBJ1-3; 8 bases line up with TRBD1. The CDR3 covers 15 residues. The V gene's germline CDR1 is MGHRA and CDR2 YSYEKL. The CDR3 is CTSSQGQGGGNTIYF. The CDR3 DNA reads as TGCACCAGCAGCCAAGGACAGGGCGGAGGAAACACCATATATTTT.

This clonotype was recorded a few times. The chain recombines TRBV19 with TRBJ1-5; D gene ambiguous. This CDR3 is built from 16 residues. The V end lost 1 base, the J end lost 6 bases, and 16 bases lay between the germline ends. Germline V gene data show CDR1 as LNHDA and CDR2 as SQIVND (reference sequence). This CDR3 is CASSIVLGLIAQPQHF. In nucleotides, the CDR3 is TGTGCCAGTAGTATAGTACTGGGCCTGATAGCTCAGCCCCAGCATTTT.

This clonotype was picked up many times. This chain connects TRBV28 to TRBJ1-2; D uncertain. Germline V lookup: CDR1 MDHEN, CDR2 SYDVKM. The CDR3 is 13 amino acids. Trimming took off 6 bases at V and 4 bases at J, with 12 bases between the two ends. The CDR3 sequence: CASSVPDSYGYTF. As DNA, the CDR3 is TGTGCCAGCAGCGTCCCGGACTCCTATGGCTACACCTTC.

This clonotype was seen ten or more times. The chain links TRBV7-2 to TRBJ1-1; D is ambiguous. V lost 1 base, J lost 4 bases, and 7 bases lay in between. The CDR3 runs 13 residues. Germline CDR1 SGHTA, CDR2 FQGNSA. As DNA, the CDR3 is TGTGCCAGCAGCTTAGTAGGGATCACTGAAGCTTTCTTT. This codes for CASSLVGITEAFF.

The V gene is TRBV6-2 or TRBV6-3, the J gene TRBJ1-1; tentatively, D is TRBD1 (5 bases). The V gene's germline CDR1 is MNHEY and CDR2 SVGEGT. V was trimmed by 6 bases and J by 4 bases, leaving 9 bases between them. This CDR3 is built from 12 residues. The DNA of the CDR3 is TGTGCCAGCAGATGGGGGGGCACTGAAGCTTTCTTT. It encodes CASRWGGTEAFF.

CDR3 loop: CSVLGGFNMNTEAFF. The CDR3 region has the DNA TGCAGCGTCCTGGGAGGGTTCAACATGAACACTGAAGCTTTCTTT. V gene TRBV29-1 combines with J gene TRBJ1-1, with no clear D. Trimming cost V 6 bases and J 0 bases, with 17 bases left between them. CDR3 size: 15 residues. Per germline, CDR1 SQVTM and CDR2 ANQGSEA.

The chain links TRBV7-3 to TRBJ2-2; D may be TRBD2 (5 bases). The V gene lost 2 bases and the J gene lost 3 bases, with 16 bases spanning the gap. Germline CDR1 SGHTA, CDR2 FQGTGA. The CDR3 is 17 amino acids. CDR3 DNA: TGTGCCAGCAGCTTAGTCCCGAGGGTCAGTTACACCGGGGAGCTGTTTTTT. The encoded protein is CASSLVPRVSYTGELFF.